This T cell receptor beta chain appears in the sequencing data of a study of blood T cell repertoires in COVID-19. Some clones are missing from TCRdb's copy, which holds only in-frame ones; the method was immunoSEQ multiplex PCR. Of 150,000 to 200,000 clones listed, approximately 82% were seen once; the top ten hold about 20%. The sequencing sample was made of peripheral blood. This receptor was taken from a woman of 80 years or more with acute or convalescent COVID-19.

CDR3 sequence (DNA): TGTGCCAGCAGCACAAGGGGGCGCACCTACGAGCAGTACTTC. Protein sequence: CASSTRGRTYEQYF. The chain carries TRBV13 and TRBJ2-7; the match to TRBD1 covers 7 bases. This CDR3 contains 14 residues. CDR1 and CDR2 (germline): PRHDT, FYEKMQ (reference sequence). Unmatched junction bases numbered 6, after V lost 5 bases and J lost 2 bases. The full variable domain, completed using reference TRBV13 and TRBJ2-7, is AAGVIQSPRHLIKEKRETATLKCYPIPRHDTVYWYQQGPGQDPQFLISFYEKMQSDKGSIPDRFSAQQFSDYHSELNMSSLELGDSALYFCASSTRGRTYEQYFGPGTRLTVT.